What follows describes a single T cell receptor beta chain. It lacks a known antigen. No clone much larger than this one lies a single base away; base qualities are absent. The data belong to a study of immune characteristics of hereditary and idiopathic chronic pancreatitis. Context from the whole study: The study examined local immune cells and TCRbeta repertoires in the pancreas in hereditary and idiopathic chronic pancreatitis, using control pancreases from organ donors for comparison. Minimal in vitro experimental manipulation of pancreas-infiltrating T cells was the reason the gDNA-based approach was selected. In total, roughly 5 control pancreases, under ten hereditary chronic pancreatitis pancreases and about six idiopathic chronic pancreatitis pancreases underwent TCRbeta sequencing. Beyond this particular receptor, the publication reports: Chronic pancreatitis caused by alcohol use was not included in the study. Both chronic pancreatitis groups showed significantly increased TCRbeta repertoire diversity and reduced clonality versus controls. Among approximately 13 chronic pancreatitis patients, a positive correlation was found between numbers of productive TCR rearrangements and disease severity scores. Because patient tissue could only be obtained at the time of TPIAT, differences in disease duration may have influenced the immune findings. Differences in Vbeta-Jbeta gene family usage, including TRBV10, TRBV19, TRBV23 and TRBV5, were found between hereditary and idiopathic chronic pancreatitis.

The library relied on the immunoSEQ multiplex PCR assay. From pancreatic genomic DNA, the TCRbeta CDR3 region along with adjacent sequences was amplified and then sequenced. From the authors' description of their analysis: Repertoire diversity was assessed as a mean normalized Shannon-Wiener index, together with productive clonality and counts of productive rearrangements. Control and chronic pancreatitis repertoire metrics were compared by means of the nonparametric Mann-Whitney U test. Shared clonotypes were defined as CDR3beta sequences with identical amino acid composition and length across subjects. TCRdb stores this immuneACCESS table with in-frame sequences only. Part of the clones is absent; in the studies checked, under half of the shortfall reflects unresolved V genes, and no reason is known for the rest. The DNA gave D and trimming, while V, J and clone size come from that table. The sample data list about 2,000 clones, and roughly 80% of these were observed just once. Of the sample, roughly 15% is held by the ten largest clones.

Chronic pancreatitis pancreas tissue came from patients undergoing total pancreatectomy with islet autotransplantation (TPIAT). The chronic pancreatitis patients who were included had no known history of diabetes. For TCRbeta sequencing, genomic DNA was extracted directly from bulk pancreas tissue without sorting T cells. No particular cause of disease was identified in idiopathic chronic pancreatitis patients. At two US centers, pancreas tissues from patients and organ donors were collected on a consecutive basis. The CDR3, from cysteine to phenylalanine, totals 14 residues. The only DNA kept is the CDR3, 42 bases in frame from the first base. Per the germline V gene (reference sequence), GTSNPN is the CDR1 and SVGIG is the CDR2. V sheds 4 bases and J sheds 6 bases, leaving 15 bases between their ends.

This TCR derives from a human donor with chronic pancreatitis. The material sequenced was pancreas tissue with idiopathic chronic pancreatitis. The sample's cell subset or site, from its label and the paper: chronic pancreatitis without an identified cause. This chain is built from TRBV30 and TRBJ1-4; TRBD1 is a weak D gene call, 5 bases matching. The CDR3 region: CAWTPGEPYEKLFF. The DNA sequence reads TGTGCCTGGACCCCGGGGGAACCATATGAAAAACTGTTTTTT.